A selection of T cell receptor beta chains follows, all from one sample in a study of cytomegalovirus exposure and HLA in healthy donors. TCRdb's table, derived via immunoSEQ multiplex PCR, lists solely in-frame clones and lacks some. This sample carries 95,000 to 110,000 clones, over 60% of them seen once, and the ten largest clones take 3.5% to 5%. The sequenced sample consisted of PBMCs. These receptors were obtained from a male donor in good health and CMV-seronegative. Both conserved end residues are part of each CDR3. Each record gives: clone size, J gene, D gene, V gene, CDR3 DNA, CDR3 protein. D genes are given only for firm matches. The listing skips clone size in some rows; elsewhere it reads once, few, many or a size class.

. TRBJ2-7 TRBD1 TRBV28 TGTGCCAGCAACCCCGGGACAGGTAGCTCCTACGAGCAGTACTTC CASNPGTGSSYEQYF
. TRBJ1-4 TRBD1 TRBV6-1 TGTGCCAGCAGTGGGGACAGGCCGGACGAAAAACTGTTTTTT CASSGDRPDEKLFF
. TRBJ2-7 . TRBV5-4 TGTGCCAGCAGCCCCGAAAGGCCGGGACATTACTACGAGCAGTACTTC CASSPERPGHYYEQYF
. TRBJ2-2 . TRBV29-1 TGCAGCGTGGGCCGGGGGAACACCGGGGAGCTGTTTTTT CSVGRGNTGELFF
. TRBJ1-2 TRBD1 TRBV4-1 TGCGCCAGCAGCCCCGGCTCGACAGGGGGCGGCTACACCTTC CASSPGSTGGGYTF
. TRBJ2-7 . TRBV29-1 TGCAGCGTGCTGACACAGGTAAACGAGCAGTACTTC CSVLTQVNEQYF
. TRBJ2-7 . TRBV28 TGTGCCAGCAGTTTGGGGGGGCGGTACGAGCAGTACTTC CASSLGGRYEQYF
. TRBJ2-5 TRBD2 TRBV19 TGTGCCAGTAGTCTTCGGACTAGCGGGATTGAGACCCAGTACTTC CASSLRTSGIETQYF
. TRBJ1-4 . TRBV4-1 TGCGCCAGCAGCCATGACAGAGAAAAACTGTTTTTT CASSHDREKLFF
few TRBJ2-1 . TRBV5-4 TGTGCCAGCAGCTTGGACTACTCTGAGCAGTTCTTC CASSLDYSEQFF
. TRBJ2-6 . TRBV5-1 TGCGCCAGCAGCCCCCAACTGAGCTCTGGGGCCAACGTCCTGACTTTC CASSPQLSSGANVLTF
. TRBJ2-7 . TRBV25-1 TGTGCCAGCAGTGAGGCACAGGGTCTCACCTACGAGCAGTACTTC CASSEAQGLTYEQYF
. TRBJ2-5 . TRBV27 TGTGCCAGCAGTTTTGAGGGGGGGCCCGAAGAGACCCAGTACTTC CASSFEGGPEETQYF
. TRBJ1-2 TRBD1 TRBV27 TGTGCCAGCAGTTTATCGATAACAGGGGCAGGGGGCTACACCTTC CASSLSITGAGGYTF
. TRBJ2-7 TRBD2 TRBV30 TGTGCCTTACACGCAGCCGAGACTAGCGTGTACGAGCAGTACTTC CALHAAETSVYEQYF
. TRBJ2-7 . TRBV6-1 TGTGCCAGCAGTGAGGTTACAGACGAGCAGTACTTC CASSEVTDEQYF
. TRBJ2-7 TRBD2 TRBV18 TGTGCCAGCTCACCGAGTCTTGCTAGCGGGATGGCCTACGAGCAGTACTTC CASSPSLASGMAYEQYF
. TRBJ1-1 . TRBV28 TGTGCCAGCAGTTCGCTCAACCGAGACACTGAAGCTTTCTTT CASSSLNRDTEAFF
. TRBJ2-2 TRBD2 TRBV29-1 TGCAGCGCCCGGACTAGCGGGAGTGGGGAGCTGTTTTTT CSARTSGSGELFF
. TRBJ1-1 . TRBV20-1 TGCAGTGCTCGGTACACTGAAGCTTTCTTT CSARYTEAFF
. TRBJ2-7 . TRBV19 TGTGCCAGTAGTCAAATACAGGGCAGGGAGAACGAGCAGTACTTC CASSQIQGRENEQYF
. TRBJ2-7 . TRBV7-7 TGTGCCAGCAGCCAAGGACAATCCTACGAGCAGTACTTC CASSQGQSYEQYF
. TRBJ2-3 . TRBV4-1 TGCGCCAGCAGCCAAGATTTCGGGGGGCTAGATACGCAGTATTTT CASSQDFGGLDTQYF
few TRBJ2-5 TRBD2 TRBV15 TGTGCCACCAGCAGACCCCGGGGAGGGGAAGAGACCCAGTACTTC CATSRPRGGEETQYF
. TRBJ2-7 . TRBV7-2 TGTGCCAGCAGCTCTTCGGGGTCCTACGAGCAGTACTTC CASSSSGSYEQYF
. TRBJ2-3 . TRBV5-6 TGTGCCAGCAGCTTGGCAGTTGCCCCAGATACGCAGTATTTT CASSLAVAPDTQYF
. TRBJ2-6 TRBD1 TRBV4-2 TGTGCCAGCAGCCCACTTACTGTGGACAGGGATATGGCAGGGGCCAACGTCCTGACTTTC CASSPLTVDRDMAGANVLTF
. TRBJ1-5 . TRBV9 TGTGCCAGCAGCGTCAGGGGCAATCAGCCCCAGCATTTT CASSVRGNQPQHF
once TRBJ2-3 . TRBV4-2 TGTGCCAGCAGCCAAACTAGATCAGATACGCAGTATTTT CASSQTRSDTQYF
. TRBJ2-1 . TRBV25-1 TGTGCCAGCAGTGATTTCCGAGCTGAGCAGTTCTTC CASSDFRAEQFF
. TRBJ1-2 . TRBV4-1 TGCGCCAGCAGCCAGCCAGGGGCTCGGTATGGCTACACCTTC CASSQPGARYGYTF
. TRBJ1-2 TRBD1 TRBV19 TGTGCCAGTAGTCCGGGACAGGGGGGCTATGGCTACACCTTC CASSPGQGGYGYTF
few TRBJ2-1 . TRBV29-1 TGCAGCGTTATCCGTTCCTACAATGAGCAGTTCTTC CSVIRSYNEQFF
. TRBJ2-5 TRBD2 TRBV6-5 TGTGCCAGCAGTTACTCCCGAGGGACTAGCGAATACTTC CASSYSRGTSEYF
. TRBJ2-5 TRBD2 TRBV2 TGTGCCAGCAGTTGGCGGGAGGTTCAAGAGACCCAGTACTTC CASSWREVQETQYF
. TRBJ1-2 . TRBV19 TGTGCCAGTAATGCCCAGGGCCCTAGCTATGGCTACACCTTC CASNAQGPSYGYTF
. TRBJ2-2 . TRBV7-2 TGTGCCAGCAGCTTATCCCCCTTTAGTATCTCGAACACCGGGGAGCTGTTTTTT CASSLSPFSISNTGELFF
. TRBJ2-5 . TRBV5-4 TGTGCCAGCAGCCCGCTCCCCGGGGACCAAGAGACCCAGTACTTC CASSPLPGDQETQYF